The rows below give T cell receptor beta chains drawn from one sample of a study of blood T cell repertoires in COVID-19. The assay was immunoSEQ multiplex PCR, and TCRdb's table has in-frame clones only and misses some. The sample has about 120,000 clones, more than 70% seen once. The sequencing input was peripheral blood. The source of these receptors is a man at least 80 years old with active or convalescent COVID-19. Each CDR3 is given with its conserved first and last residue. The D gene is left open where the match is weak. Size is stated for part of the rows, as once, few or many counts, or as a class when the clone is expanded.

. TRBJ2-1 TRBD2 TRBV6-5 CASSSLAGGNNEQFF TGTGCCAGCAGTTCCCTAGCGGGGGGGAACAATGAGCAGTTCTTC
. TRBJ1-6 TRBD1 TRBV27 CASSLYRGNSPLHF TGTGCCAGCAGTTTATACAGGGGGAATTCACCCCTCCACTTT
. TRBJ1-1 TRBD1 TRBV28 CASSSGQGDTEAFF TGTGCCAGCAGTTCCGGACAGGGGGACACTGAAGCTTTCTTT
. TRBJ1-2 . TRBV29-1 CSVEVHGSSGGYTF TGCAGCGTTGAAGTCCACGGATCCAGCGGGGGCTACACCTTC
. TRBJ1-6 TRBD1 TRBV9 CASSRGQGAYNSPLHF TGTGCCAGCAGCCGGGGACAGGGGGCCTATAATTCACCCCTCCACTTT
few TRBJ2-7 TRBD2 TRBV19 CATHLTGAGGTYEQYF TGTGCCACCCACCTGACGGGGGCGGGGGGAACCTACGAGCAGTACTTC
once TRBJ2-5 TRBD2 TRBV4-1 CASSQEGTSGPQTQYF TGCGCCAGCAGCCAAGAGGGGACTAGCGGGCCTCAGACCCAGTACTTC
. TRBJ1-2 . TRBV7-2 CASSPPRYYGYTF TGTGCCAGCAGTCCCCCTAGGTACTATGGCTACACCTTC
. TRBJ2-7 TRBD2 TRBV7-2 CASSLGLAVTYEQYF TGTGCCAGCAGCTTGGGACTAGCGGTAACCTACGAGCAGTACTTC
. TRBJ1-1 . TRBV3-1/TRBV3-2 CASSPSGFHTEAFF TGTGCCAGCAGCCCGTCAGGGTTTCACACTGAAGCTTTCTTT
. TRBJ1-2 TRBD1 TRBV18 CASSAGQGGNYGYTF TGTGCCAGCTCAGCGGGACAGGGCGGTAACTATGGCTACACCTTC
. TRBJ2-2 . TRBV7-2 CASSFLNTGELFF TGTGCCAGCAGCTTCTTAAACACCGGGGAGCTGTTTTTT
few TRBJ2-7 TRBD2 TRBV10-3 CAISESWGGEQYF TGTGCCATCAGTGAGTCATGGGGGGGCGAGCAGTACTTC
. TRBJ1-2 TRBD1 TRBV19 CASSHGTVRYGYTF TGTGCCAGTAGCCATGGGACAGTACGCTATGGCTACACCTTC
. TRBJ1-1 TRBD1 TRBV6-2/TRBV6-3 CASSYSMGDRDIRKRRAFF TGTGCCAGCAGTTACTCGATGGGGGACAGGGACATCCGGAAGCGACGTGCTTTCTTT
once TRBJ1-5 TRBD1 TRBV5-5 CASSSGQGPSPQHF TGTGCCAGCAGCTCCGGACAGGGACCATCGCCCCAGCATTTT
. TRBJ2-7 . TRBV5-5 CASSTSGLWQSVNEQYF TGTGCCAGCAGCACGAGCGGCCTGTGGCAGTCGGTGAACGAGCAGTACTTC
. TRBJ1-1 . TRBV7-3 CASSTQAGETEAFF TGTGCCAGCAGCACTCAGGCCGGGGAAACTGAAGCTTTCTTT
. TRBJ2-7 . TRBV5-1 CASSLAGRSSYEQYF TGCGCCAGCAGCTTGGCCGGCCGGAGCTCCTACGAGCAGTACTTC
. TRBJ2-1 . TRBV19 CASNRGTGENNEQFF TGTGCCAGTAACCGAGGAACGGGGGAAAACAATGAGCAGTTCTTC
once TRBJ1-6 TRBD1 TRBV11-1 CASSFTGGGNSPLHF TGTGCCAGCAGCTTCACAGGGGGCGGTAATTCACCCCTCCACTTT
. TRBJ2-7 TRBD1 TRBV5-1 CASSSDRGHPYEQYF TGCGCCAGCAGCTCCGACAGGGGACACCCCTACGAGCAGTACTTC
. TRBJ2-5 . TRBV5-1 CASSLDGHNQETQYF TGCGCCAGCAGCTTGGATGGGCACAACCAAGAGACCCAGTACTTC
. TRBJ1-5 . TRBV7-2 CASSLEGNWNQPQHF TGTGCCAGCAGCTTAGAGGGGAATTGGAATCAGCCCCAGCATTTT
. TRBJ2-7 . TRBV6-5 CASTTPGGYEQYF TGTGCCAGCACTACCCCCGGGGGCTACGAGCAGTACTTC
. TRBJ2-1 TRBD2 TRBV4-1 CASSHPVGLAGGRSYNEQFF TGCGCCAGCAGCCATCCCGTCGGACTAGCGGGGGGGCGCTCCTACAATGAGCAGTTCTTC
. TRBJ1-1 . TRBV29-1 CSVEPSERGAFF TGCAGCGTTGAACCATCGGAGCGCGGAGCTTTCTTT
. TRBJ2-3 TRBD2 TRBV7-2 CASSPGLAGGLSTDTQYF TGTGCCAGCAGCCCTGGACTAGCGGGGGGGCTGAGCACAGATACGCAGTATTTT
. TRBJ2-7 . TRBV5-1 CASSLVSYEQYF TGCGCCAGCAGCTTGGTCAGCTACGAGCAGTACTTC
. TRBJ2-3 . TRBV7-3 CASRLTGAGTDTQYF TGTGCCAGCAGGTTAACGGGGGCCGGGACAGATACGCAGTATTTT
. TRBJ2-1 . TRBV5-1 CASSEASSYNEQFF TGCGCCAGCAGCGAAGCGAGCTCCTACAATGAGCAGTTCTTC
. TRBJ1-1 . TRBV4-1 CASSQDSGTEAFF TGCGCCAGCAGCCAAGATAGTGGCACTGAAGCTTTCTTT
. TRBJ2-7 TRBD1 TRBV27 CASSLSRRPGQGNYEQYF TGTGCCAGCAGTTTATCCCGGAGACCGGGACAGGGTAACTACGAGCAGTACTTC
. TRBJ1-2 . TRBV20-1 CSATDGYGYTF TGCAGTGCTACCGACGGGTATGGCTACACCTTC
. TRBJ2-2 . TRBV29-1 CSFEGPPTGTGELFF TGCAGCTTTGAGGGTCCGCCCACGGGGACCGGGGAGCTGTTTTTT
. TRBJ1-1 TRBD1 TRBV2 CASSGLGQASTEAFF TGTGCCAGCAGTGGATTGGGACAGGCCAGCACTGAAGCTTTCTTT
. TRBJ2-7 . TRBV19 CASSMVFLATDEQYF TGTGCCAGTAGTATGGTTTTTCTTGCAACGGACGAGCAGTACTTC
. TRBJ2-5 TRBD2 TRBV25-1 CASSELAGMQETQYF TGTGCCAGCAGTGAGTTAGCGGGGATGCAAGAGACCCAGTACTTC
. TRBJ2-7 . TRBV5-4 CASSLSSGEEQYF TGTGCCAGCAGCTTGTCCTCGGGGGAAGAGCAGTACTTC
once TRBJ1-4 TRBD1 TRBV5-1 CASSSTTGGSNEKLFF TGCGCCAGCAGCTCCACCACAGGGGGATCTAATGAAAAACTGTTTTTT
once TRBJ1-6 . TRBV2 CASSDFTTPGNSPLHF TGTGCCAGCAGTGATTTTACGACACCGGGAAATTCACCCCTCCACTTT
once TRBJ1-2 TRBD1 TRBV4-1 CASSQGPDRALYGYTF TGCGCCAGCAGCCAAGGGCCCGACAGGGCCCTCTATGGCTACACCTTC
. TRBJ1-2 . TRBV2 CASVPDSFPYGYTF TGTGCCAGCGTTCCCGACAGTTTCCCCTATGGCTACACCTTC
. TRBJ1-5 TRBD1 TRBV14 CASSRDREVLSNQPQHF TGTGCCAGCAGCCGGGACAGGGAAGTACTTAGCAATCAGCCCCAGCATTTT
. TRBJ2-3 . TRBV6-5 CASTLVKRVGDTQYF TGTGCCAGCACCCTCGTGAAGCGAGTTGGAGATACGCAGTATTTT